The present T cell receptor beta chain was sequenced within a study of T cell repertoires in aging, cancer and after chemotherapy. Turning to the study itself: Donors were grouped into six age bands spanning 30 or younger through 70 or older. Clear clonal overlap appeared across healthy donor samples taken over several months to years.

Findings and limits, study-wide: Median generation probability rose over the chemotherapy interval in each cancer cohort, suggesting rebound thymic output. Age-matched healthy donors had significantly more diverse, less clonal blood TCR repertoires than untreated cancer patients.

This clonotype counts as medium-sized. Its antigen is still unknown. Germline trimming cut 2 bases from V and 4 bases from J; bases unmatched to any gene: 5. Germline CDR1 SEHNR, CDR2 FQNEAQ (reference sequence). The CDR3 has 16 residues. TCR beta rearrangements were amplified from peripheral blood genomic DNA. A mixed TRB-A/B primer pool amplified rearranged TRB by multiplex touch-down PCR. TCRdb ran MiXCR on the multiplex PCR reads and lists one entry per CDR3 protein. Here the sample spans about 6,000 distinct CDR3 sequences, approximately 24% being singletons. The material sequenced was blood. The origin of this receptor is a human donor in good health. The V gene is TRBV7-9, the J gene TRBJ1-4, with 9 bases lining up with TRBD1. CDR3 loop: CASSLSGTGINEKLFF. The DNA of the CDR3 is TGTGCCAGCAGCTTATCGGGGACAGGGATTAATGAAAAACTGTTTTTT.